The clone carrying this TCR beta chain has a handful of counts. Through a sample-barcoded 5' primer and a J-beta primer mix, a second PCR was run for roughly 7 to 12 cycles. TCRdb called the 5' RACE reads again in MiXCR, with one record for every CDR3 protein. Of 1.5 million to 2 million distinct CDR3 sequences in the sample, 49% were seen once. Between the trimmed V and J ends, which lost 5 bases and 3 bases, there was a span of 14 bases. Per germline, CDR1 SQVTM and CDR2 ANQGSEA. The CDR3 runs to 14 residues. This entry is derived from a study of blood T cells in healthy people across ages. Sequencing used blood. The J gene is TRBJ2-1, the V gene TRBV29-1; possibly TRBD1 or TRBD2 for D (5 bases each). The receptor was derived from a woman between 40 and 55 years old in good health. The CDR3 region has the DNA TGCAGCGTTAAATGGGGGAAGATCTACAATGAGCAGTTCTTC. Its protein product is CSVKWGKIYNEQFF.